This entry describes one T cell receptor beta chain. This CDR3 is built from 14 residues. Trimming shortened V by 3 bases and J by 5 bases, and 14 bases separated the two germline ends. Germline lookup yields CDR1 SGHTA and CDR2 FQGNSA. The record originates from a study of shared clonotypes between healthy human individuals. Data came from immunoSEQ multiplex PCR; TCRdb stores just in-frame clones and leaves some out. The profile shows approximately 640,000 clones, approximately 79% of them singletons. The clonotype originates from a woman under 40 in good health. Sequences were obtained from memory CD4+ T cells sorted from blood. Indicated subset: CD45RA-negative fraction. The gene calls are TRBV7-2 and TRBJ2-7; D gene uncertain. The CDR3 coding sequence is TGTGCCAGCAGCTTTACCATGGTCTACCACGAGCAGTACTTC. This sequence encodes CASSFTMVYHEQYF.